The 18 T cell receptor beta chains below were found in one sample sequenced in a study of blood T cell repertoires in COVID-19. Sequenced by immunoSEQ multiplex PCR; TCRdb stores in-frame clones only, minus some. Altogether roughly 300,000 clones are present, about 80% being singletons, with the ten largest covering more than 8%. Sequences were obtained from peripheral blood. Source of these receptors: a woman aged 45-59 years who had recovered from COVID-19.

J is TRBJ2-4 and V is TRBV6-2 or TRBV6-3; 7 nucleotides align to TRBD1. The CDR3 spans 16 residues. Germline lookup yields CDR1 MNHEY and CDR2 SVGEGT. V shed 5 bases, J shed 0 bases, and the junction held 7 bases outside the gene matches. The CDR3 loop reads CASSPRTGRAKNIQYF. In DNA, the CDR3 is TGTGCCAGCAGTCCCCGGACAGGACGAGCCAAAAACATTCAGTACTTC.

V is TRBV2 and J is TRBJ1-2; 8 bases are a match to TRBD1. The V segment lost 1 base and the J segment 4 bases; nucleotides outside the gene matches: 11. CDR3 length equals 17 residues. CDR1 SNHLY and CDR2 FYNNEI come from the germline V gene. This chain's CDR3 is CASSEVPPGQATYGYTF. DNA of the CDR3: TGTGCCAGCAGTGAAGTGCCCCCGGGACAGGCGACCTATGGCTACACCTTC.

J is TRBJ2-1 and V is TRBV9; 8 bases fit TRBD2. Germline assignment: CDR1 SGDLS and CDR2 YYNGEE. J lost 10 bases, V lost 4 bases, and 16 bases had no gene match. CDR3 length: 16 residues. CDR3 region: CASSPLFGGGRREQFF. In DNA form, the CDR3 reads TGTGCCAGCAGCCCTCTCTTTGGCGGGGGGCGACGGGAGCAGTTCTTC. The full variable domain, its missing parts supplied by reference TRBV9 and TRBJ2-1, is DSGVTQTPKHLITATGQRVTLRCSPRSGDLSVYWYQQSLDQGLQFLIQYYNGEERAKGNILERFSAQQFPDLHSELNLSSLELGDSALYFCASSPLFGGGRREQFFGPGTRLTVL.

This chain connects TRBV5-1 to TRBJ1-3; D is uncertain. Looked up from germline, CDR1 is SGHRS and CDR2 is YFSETQ. This CDR3 has 15 amino acids. V lost 0 bases and J 0 bases, leaving 7 bases between the germline ends. Written as DNA, the CDR3 is TGCGCCAGCAGCTTGGAGAGCCGCTCTGGAAACACCATATATTTT. Its translation is CASSLESRSGNTIYF.

V gene TRBV29-1 combines with J gene TRBJ2-5, with D possibly being TRBD1 (5 bases). Trimming took off 4 bases at V and 5 bases at J, with 11 bases between the two ends. Per the germline V gene, CDR1 is SQVTM and CDR2 is ANQGSEA. The CDR3 covers 12 residues. The CDR3 spells CSVVRDRETQYF. CDR3 coding DNA: TGCAGCGTTGTCAGGGATCGGGAGACCCAGTACTTC.

This clone was observed a few times. The CDR3 nucleotides read TGTGCCAGCAACAAACAGGGAATCATGTACTTC. As protein: CASNKQGIMYF. The chain joins TRBV28 to TRBJ2-7; perhaps TRBD1 as D (6 bases). The ends were cut back, 7 bases at V and 12 bases at J, with 16 bases in the middle. The CDR3 has 11 residues. Germline V gene sequence: CDR1 MDHEN, CDR2 SYDVKM.

The chain couples TRBV18 to TRBJ2-3; perhaps TRBD2 as D (5 bases). CDR3 length: 13 amino acids. The germline CDR1 and CDR2 sequences are KGHSH and LQKENI. Trimming took 6 bases from V and 5 from J, leaving 12 bases between them. CDR3 sequence (DNA): TGTGCCAGCTCGAGTCGAAGCGGAGATACGCAGTATTTT. It encodes CASSSRSGDTQYF.

This clone showed up just a few times. This chain connects TRBV6-2 or TRBV6-3 to TRBJ2-1; D is uncertain. Trimming cost V 5 bases and J 14 bases, with 16 bases left between them. Germline-derived CDR1 and CDR2 are MNHEY and SVGEGT. The CDR3 has 12 amino acids. The CDR3 protein is CASSLRSDLEFF. The CDR3 DNA is TGTGCCAGCAGTCTCCGGTCTGATTTGGAGTTCTTC.

The chain links TRBV10-3 to TRBJ1-4; 8 bases align to TRBD1. Germline lookup yields CDR1 ENHRY and CDR2 SYGVKD. The CDR3 runs 16 residues. The ends lost 2 bases at V and 7 bases at J; junction bases unmatched: 9. The CDR3 sequence: CAISEPPRTGTEKLFF. The DNA of the CDR3 is TGTGCCATCAGTGAGCCCCCCCGGACAGGGACTGAAAAACTGTTTTTT.

This rearrangement joins TRBV19 to TRBJ1-4, with D unclear. This CDR3 contains 16 residues. Trimming removed 3 bases at V and 0 bases at J, with 11 bases between. Germline V gene data show CDR1 as LNHDA and CDR2 as SQIVND (reference sequence). The CDR3 DNA reads TGTGCCAGTAGTATTCGAACTTTCGCAACTAATGAAAAACTGTTTTTT. Residues: CASSIRTFATNEKLFF.

V and J are TRBV28 and TRBJ1-3; unclear D gene. CDR1 and CDR2 (germline): MDHEN, SYDVKM. The CDR3 has 15 amino acids. V gave up 4 bases and J gave up 3 bases, with 13 bases separating them. The CDR3 DNA sequence: TGTGCCAGCAGTTACGGACTGCTTTTTGGAAACACCATATATTTT. This encodes CASSYGLLFGNTIYF.

On this clone itself: One end of the junction does not line up with germline, which may come from a read error. The chain has TRBV6-1 and TRBJ1-1; TRBD1 agrees at 9 bases. The CDR3 runs to 14 residues. Germline V gene lookup returns CDR1 MNHNS and CDR2 SASEGT. CDR3: CASREGQGRTEAFF. As DNA, the CDR3 is TGTGCCAGCAGGGAAGGACAGGGGAGGACTGAAGCTTTCTTT.

This chain links TRBV2 with TRBJ1-2; 9 bases are shared with TRBD1. The CDR3 has 18 amino acids. From germline, CDR1 is SNHLY and CDR2 FYNNEI. V trimming: 2 bases; J trimming: 2 bases; junction bases outside the gene matches: 12. DNA of the CDR3: TGTGCCAGCAGTGAACCCGGGACAGGGACGGCGTTCAACTATGGCTACACCTTC. Its translation: CASSEPGTGTAFNYGYTF.

The chain combines TRBV28 with TRBJ2-7, with TRBD1 matching over 7 bases. V was clipped by 6 bases and J by 1 base; unmatched bases: 6. Germline lookup yields CDR1 MDHEN and CDR2 SYDVKM. This CDR3 is 14 amino acids long. The CDR3 sequence: CASRTTGRSYEQYF. The CDR3 bases are TGTGCCAGCAGAACGACAGGGCGTTCCTACGAGCAGTACTTC.

This rearrangement joins TRBV3-1 (or the pseudogene TRBV3-2) to TRBJ2-7; 8 bases line up with TRBD1. Germline assignment: CDR1 LGHDT and CDR2 YNNKEL (reference sequence). V trimming: 0 bases; J trimming: 1 base; junction bases outside the gene matches: 8. The CDR3 has 17 residues. The CDR3 reads CASSQDPGGAGSYEQYF. The CDR3 coding sequence is TGTGCCAGCAGCCAAGACCCAGGGGGCGCGGGTTCCTACGAGCAGTACTTC.

V and J are TRBV9 and TRBJ1-1; D possibly corresponds to TRBD1 (5 bases). CDR3 length equals 15 residues. The germline V and J ends were trimmed by 4 bases and 1 base, with 14 bases remaining between them. Germline V CDR1 and CDR2: SGDLS, YYNGEE. In nucleotides, the CDR3 is TGTGCCAGCAGCCCATACGGGGGAACGAACACTGAAGCTTTCTTT. It codes for CASSPYGGTNTEAFF.

The chain recombines TRBV7-2 with TRBJ2-3; the D gene is possibly TRBD2 (6 bases). Between the trimmed V and J ends, which lost 5 bases and 6 bases, there was a span of 18 bases. CDR3 size: 15 residues. Looked up from germline, CDR1 is SGHTA and CDR2 is FQGNSA. CDR3: CASSPIGGSRDTQYF. Written as DNA, the CDR3 is TGTGCCAGCAGCCCAATTGGGGGGTCCAGGGATACGCAGTATTTT.

The rearrangement links TRBV5-4 to TRBJ2-2, with D uncertain. Germline CDR1 is SGHNT and CDR2 is YYREEE (reference sequence). V gave up 5 bases and J gave up 5 bases, with 10 bases separating them. The CDR3 is 13 amino acids. The CDR3 loop is CASRSDSTGELFF. The CDR3 region has the DNA TGTGCCAGCAGGTCTGACTCTACCGGGGAGCTGTTTTTT.